The 18 T cell receptor beta chains in this list originate from one sample, sequenced in a study of T cells in Graves' hyperthyroidism and ophthalmopathy. TCR beta CDR3 regions were amplified from RNA. TCR CDR3 regions were first amplified by RT-PCR with HTBI primers. Each CDR3 protein is one row after TCRdb ran MiXCR on the multiplex PCR reads. The sample consists of roughly 570,000 distinct CDR3 sequences, around 45% of them appearing once. The sample was peripheral blood or thyroid tissue (not recorded which). These TCRs come from an adult woman with Graves' disease, either hyperthyroidism or ophthalmopathy (not recorded which).

V usage is TRBV20-1 and J usage is TRBJ1-1; tentatively, D is TRBD1 (6 bases). The CDR3 spans 14 residues. The germline V gene has CDR1 DFQATT and CDR2 SNEGSKA (reference sequence). V was trimmed by 0 bases and J by 7 bases, leaving 15 bases between them. The CDR3 DNA follows: TGCAGTGCTAGAGATTATGGGGGCGGTGGTGAAGCTTTCTTT. It specifies CSARDYGGGGEAFF.

V gene TRBV7-9 combines with J gene TRBJ2-3; D call uncertain. The length of the CDR3 is 13 residues. V shed 3 bases and J shed 1 base, with 5 bases lying between them. CDR1 and CDR2 from the germline V gene are SEHNR and FQNEAQ (reference sequence). The CDR3 is CASSFTGTDTQYF. The DNA of the CDR3 is TGTGCCAGCAGCTTCACCGGCACAGATACGCAGTATTTT.

This clonotype was seen ten or more times. DNA of the CDR3: TGCAGTGCTAGTTATAGCAATCAGCCCCAGCATTTT. Protein sequence: CSASYSNQPQHF. This chain joins TRBV20-1 and TRBJ1-5; D unclear. Looked up from germline, CDR1 is DFQATT and CDR2 is SNEGSKA (reference sequence). The CDR3 runs to 12 residues. Trimming removed 3 bases from V and 0 bases from J, with 3 bases in between.

This clonotype has only a few counts. The J gene is TRBJ1-1, the V gene TRBV19; 8 bases fit TRBD1. This CDR3 has 14 amino acids. Germline V gene data show CDR1 as LNHDA and CDR2 as SQIVND (reference sequence). J was trimmed by 4 bases and V by 7 bases; bases with no gene match: 8. CDR3 loop: CASTLRGRGTEAFF. In nucleotides, the CDR3 is TGTGCCAGTACTCTCAGGGGGCGAGGCACTGAAGCTTTCTTT.

Many counts were recorded for this clonotype. V usage is TRBV4-1 and J usage is TRBJ1-4; possibly TRBD1 for D (6 bases). The CDR3 is 14 amino acids. Between the trimmed V and J ends, which lost 3 bases and 8 bases, there was a span of 13 bases. In germline, CDR1 is MGHRA, CDR2 YSYEKL. The CDR3 nucleotides are TGCGCCAGCAGCCAGACAGGAACGCGGGAAAAACTGTTTTTT. Encoded protein: CASSQTGTREKLFF.

This clonotype was seen at least ten times. The J gene is TRBJ2-7, the V gene TRBV5-1; the match to TRBD1 covers 7 bases. V dropped 3 bases and J dropped 0; count of bases not matched to a gene: 12. This CDR3 has 17 amino acids. The germline V gene has CDR1 SGHRS and CDR2 YFSETQ. CDR3 DNA: TGCGCCAGCAGCTCCTCTCCAGGGGGTTACAGCTCCTACGAGCAGTACTTC. This translates into CASSSSPGGYSSYEQYF.

On this clonotype itself: At one of its ends the junction is not consistent with the germline gene, which may arise from a read error. This chain connects TRBV7-7 to TRBJ2-5, with D possibly being TRBD1 (6 bases). The V gene's germline CDR1 is SSHAT and CDR2 FNYEAQ (reference sequence). The CDR3 is 16 amino acids. This CDR3 reads CASSQTGIGPQETQYF. As DNA, the CDR3 is TGTGCTAGCAGCCAAACAGGGATCGGACCCCAAGAGACCCAGTACTTC.

This clonotype was seen repeatedly, ten times or more. The chain combines TRBV20-1 with TRBJ2-7; TRBD2 agrees at 8 bases. Trimming removed 6 bases from V and 0 bases from J; junction bases left unmatched: 10. Germline V gene data show CDR1 as DFQATT and CDR2 as SNEGSKA (reference sequence). The CDR3 extends over 15 amino acids. DNA for the CDR3: TGCAGTGCAAAATACCTAGCGGGCCCCTCCTACGAGCAGTACTTC. This gives the protein CSAKYLAGPSYEQYF.

This chain links TRBV2 with TRBJ2-7, with D perhaps TRBD2 (9 bases). The ends were cut back, 5 bases at V and 4 bases at J, with 30 bases in the middle. Germline values: CDR1 SNHLY, CDR2 FYNNEI. The CDR3 totals 19 residues. CDR3 residues: CASSLGQGPPGLAVYEQYF. CDR3 coding DNA: TGTGCCAGCAGTCTTGGACAGGGCCCGCCGGGACTAGCAGTTTACGAGCAGTACTTC.

This clonotype was counted at least ten times. This rearrangement joins TRBV4-1 to TRBJ1-5; TRBD1 matches at 7 bases. The V and J ends lost 3 bases and 9 bases, in that order; junction bases with no gene match: 17. The CDR3 covers 17 residues. Germline-derived CDR1 and CDR2 are MGHRA and YSYEKL. CDR3 DNA sequence: TGCGCCAGCAGCCAGCCCCGACAGGGCGCGGGTCTGCGGCCCCAGCATTTT. Its protein product is CASSQPRQGAGLRPQHF.

This clonotype appeared many times. The chain recombines TRBV12-3 or TRBV12-4 with TRBJ2-7; D call uncertain. The germline V and J ends were trimmed by 3 bases and 8 bases, with 8 bases remaining between them. CDR3 length: 11 residues. The CDR3 sequence is CASSLTEKQYF. The CDR3, as DNA: TGTGCCAGCAGTTTGACCGAGAAGCAGTACTTC.

This clonotype was observed a handful of times. The gene calls are TRBV28 and TRBJ2-5, with 8 bases fitting TRBD2. This CDR3 is 13 amino acids long. The germline V gene encodes CDR1 MDHEN and CDR2 SYDVKM. With V trimmed by 10 bases and J by 2 bases, 6 bases remained unmatched. The CDR3: CATFLAGQETQYF. The CDR3 region has the DNA TGTGCCACCTTCTTAGCGGGACAAGAGACCCAGTACTTC.

This rearrangement joins TRBV10-2 to TRBJ1-2; D call uncertain. CDR1 is WSHSY, CDR2 SAAADI, per germline. Trimming shortened V by 2 bases and J by 1 base, and 8 bases separated the two germline ends. This CDR3 has 14 amino acids. The CDR3 reads CASSERLSNYGYTF. CDR3 DNA: TGCGCCAGCAGTGAGCGGCTAAGTAACTATGGCTACACCTTC.

This clonotype was seen many times. This rearrangement joins TRBV20-1 to TRBJ1-4; D may be TRBD1 (5 bases). Germline assignment: CDR1 DFQATT and CDR2 SNEGSKA (reference sequence). The CDR3 is made up of 12 amino acids. Trimming removed 6 bases from V and 5 bases from J, with 10 bases in between. The CDR3: CSAGKGNEKLFF. CDR3 coding DNA: TGCAGTGCGGGGAAGGGGAATGAAAAACTGTTTTTT.

The CDR3 coding sequence is TGTGCCAGCACCGTCCGGGACAGGGGGACGATCCAGCATTTT. It yields the protein CASTVRDRGTIQHF. This chain uses TRBV7-2 with TRBJ1-5; 11 bases match TRBD1. CDR1 and CDR2 (germline): SGHTA, FQGNSA. V trimming: 7 bases; J trimming: 12 bases; junction bases outside the gene matches: 11. This CDR3 is 14 amino acids long.

This clonotype appeared a few times. The V call is TRBV6-1, the J call TRBJ2-3, with 9 positions matching TRBD1. This CDR3 has 17 residues. Trimming removed 4 bases from V and 1 base from J; junction bases left unmatched: 9. Germline V gene lookup returns CDR1 MNHNS and CDR2 SASEGT. The CDR3 loop is CASSGAQGAYGTDTQYF. In nucleotides, the CDR3 is TGTGCCAGCAGTGGAGCACAGGGGGCATATGGCACAGATACGCAGTATTTT.

This clonotype was counted between two and nine times. V gene TRBV7-9 combines with J gene TRBJ2-5, with TRBD1 matching 7 bases. CDR3 length: 13 amino acids. The junction had 10 bases not matched to a gene; V was cut back by 6 bases and J by 9 bases. In germline, CDR1 is SEHNR, CDR2 FQNEAQ (reference sequence). The CDR3 protein is CASSATTGQPQYF. CDR3 DNA: TGTGCCAGCAGTGCGACGACAGGGCAGCCCCAGTACTTC.

The gene calls are TRBV7-3 and TRBJ1-5, with 8 positions matching TRBD1. The V gene end was trimmed by 5 bases and the J gene end by 11 bases; junction bases not matched to a gene: 8. The CDR3 is 13 residues long. The germline V gene encodes CDR1 SGHTA and CDR2 FQGTGA. CDR3: CASSGQGQETQHF. The CDR3 nucleotides read TGTGCCAGCAGCGGACAGGGTCAAGAGACCCAGCATTTT.